These 14 T cell receptor beta chains were all obtained from the same sample, sequenced in a study of blood T cell repertoires in COVID-19. TCRdb's table, derived via immunoSEQ multiplex PCR, lists solely in-frame clones and lacks some. The table lists over 120,000 clones, 77% of them singletons. The source material was peripheral blood. These receptors all come from a woman aged 50 to 60 with active or convalescent COVID-19.

This sequence joins TRBV27 and TRBJ2-4; TRBD2 aligns across 8 bases. Germline CDR1 reads MNHEY; CDR2 reads SMNVEV (reference sequence). V lost 7 bases to trimming and J lost 0 bases; unmatched junction nucleotides: 8. The length of the CDR3 is 16 residues. CDR3 sequence (DNA): TGTGCCAGCACCCATCGGGGGGGGTTAGCCAAAAACATTCAGTACTTC. Translating gives CASTHRGGLAKNIQYF.

CDR3 loop: CASKVQAVMNTEAFF. The DNA of the CDR3 is TGTGCCAGCAAAGTCCAGGCAGTGATGAACACTGAAGCTTTCTTT. V and J are TRBV27 and TRBJ1-1; D gene ambiguous. This CDR3 contains 15 residues. The ends were cut back, 7 bases at V and 0 bases at J, with 15 bases in the middle. Per the germline V gene, CDR1 is MNHEY and CDR2 is SMNVEV (reference sequence).

V usage is TRBV19 and J usage is TRBJ1-1, with TRBD1 matching over 10 bases. Germline V gene data show CDR1 as LNHDA and CDR2 as SQIVND (reference sequence). With V trimmed by 5 bases and J by 3 bases, 9 bases remained unmatched. The CDR3 contains 16 residues. In nucleotides, the CDR3 is TGTGCCAGTAGTTCCCTCCCCGGGACAGGGGACACTGAAGCTTTCTTT. Translation gives CASSSLPGTGDTEAFF.

This chain uses TRBV30 with TRBJ2-5; 14 bases fit TRBD2. The CDR3 is made up of 15 amino acids. V trimming: 3 bases; J trimming: 5 bases; junction bases outside the gene matches: 5. CDR1 is GTSNPN, CDR2 SVGIG, per germline (reference sequence). Here the CDR3 DNA reads TGTGCCTGGAGCTCGACTAGCGGGAGGGTGGAGACCCAGTACTTC. As protein: CAWSSTSGRVETQYF.

The chain joins TRBV6-5 to TRBJ2-4; D call uncertain. There are 14 residues in the CDR3. Germline V CDR1 and CDR2: MNHEY, SVGAGI. Trimming removed 2 bases at V and 2 bases at J, with 7 bases between. CDR3 DNA sequence: TGTGCCAGCAGTTACCACAGCTCCAAAAACATTCAGTACTTC. It is translated as CASSYHSSKNIQYF.

This chain connects TRBV18 to TRBJ1-5; D might be TRBD1 (6 bases). The CDR3 is 15 amino acids. The germline V gene has CDR1 KGHSH and CDR2 LQKENI. V lost 1 base, J lost 1 base, and 8 bases lay in between. The CDR3 loop is CASSPQQGSNQPQHF. The CDR3 coding sequence is TGTGCCAGCTCACCACAGCAGGGGAGCAATCAGCCCCAGCATTTT.

Remarks on this clone: One junction end disagrees with the germline gene, perhaps due to a read error. The genes are TRBV5-8 and TRBJ1-2, with D uncertain. This CDR3 has 15 residues. In germline, CDR1 is SGHTS, CDR2 YDEGEE. This CDR3 reads CASSRRGNANDGYTF. CDR3 nucleotide sequence: TGTGCCAGCAGCCGCCGCGGCAATGCTAACGATGGCTACACCTTC.

V usage is TRBV6-5 and J usage is TRBJ2-5; D is possibly TRBD2 (5 bases). The CDR3 sequence is 16 residues long. The germline V gene encodes CDR1 MNHEY and CDR2 SVGAGI. V dropped 0 bases and J dropped 5 bases, with 16 bases sitting between them. The chain's CDR3 is CASSYSRATPPETQYF. CDR3 coding DNA: TGTGCCAGCAGTTACTCGCGGGCTACTCCGCCGGAGACCCAGTACTTC.

The chain carries TRBV4-3 and TRBJ1-6, with D perhaps matching TRBD1 (6 bases). V was trimmed by 0 bases and J by 7 bases, leaving 22 bases between them. Germline CDR1 and CDR2: LGHNA and YSLEER. The CDR3 is 19 amino acids. DNA for the CDR3: TGCGCCAGCAGCCAAGATTTGTGGGGCGTAGGACAGAAAAATTCACCCCTCCACTTT. The encoded protein is CASSQDLWGVGQKNSPLHF.

There are a few counts of this clone. The chain uses TRBV5-5 and TRBJ1-6, with D possibly TRBD1 on 6 matching bases. V shed 0 bases and J shed 10 bases, with 11 bases lying between them. Germline V CDR1 and CDR2: SGHKS, YYEKEE (reference sequence). The CDR3 length is 14 residues. CDR3 amino acids: CASSLEDRGSPLHF. The CDR3, as DNA: TGTGCCAGCAGCTTGGAGGACAGAGGCTCACCCCTCCACTTT.

The V gene is TRBV6-5, the J gene TRBJ1-4; possibly TRBD1 for D (6 bases). Trimming took 2 bases from V and 7 from J, leaving 11 bases between them. This CDR3 spans 14 amino acids. From germline, CDR1 is MNHEY and CDR2 SVGAGI. The CDR3 reads CASSYDRTREKLFF. The CDR3 DNA is TGTGCCAGCAGTTACGACAGGACACGTGAAAAACTGTTTTTT.

For the CDR3, the DNA is TGTGCCAGCAGTCTGACTAGCGGGGGGGACAATGAGCAGTTCTTC. This translates into CASSLTSGGDNEQFF. The chain links TRBV27 to TRBJ2-1; 14 nucleotides line up with TRBD2. The germline V gene has CDR1 MNHEY and CDR2 SMNVEV (reference sequence). V shed 5 bases, J shed 5 bases, and the junction held 2 bases outside the gene matches. CDR3 length: 15 amino acids.

Here the CDR3 reads CSVEGQGLGEQYF. CDR3 in DNA: TGCAGCGTTGAAGGACAGGGACTTGGCGAGCAGTACTTC. The chain joins TRBV29-1 to TRBJ2-7, with D maybe TRBD1 (7 bases). CDR1 is SQVTM and CDR2 is ANQGSEA in the germline V gene. The CDR3 loop spans 13 amino acids. V lost 1 base to trimming and J lost 6 bases, with 13 bases between them.

The chain couples TRBV5-1 to TRBJ2-1, with 11 bases aligning to TRBD2. J lost 8 bases, V lost 2 bases, and 6 bases had no gene match. The CDR3 loop spans 15 amino acids. Germline assignment: CDR1 SGHRS and CDR2 YFSETQ. As DNA, the CDR3 is TGCGCCAGCAGCTTTGAGACTAGCGGGATTGATGAGCAGTTCTTC. This sequence encodes CASSFETSGIDEQFF.